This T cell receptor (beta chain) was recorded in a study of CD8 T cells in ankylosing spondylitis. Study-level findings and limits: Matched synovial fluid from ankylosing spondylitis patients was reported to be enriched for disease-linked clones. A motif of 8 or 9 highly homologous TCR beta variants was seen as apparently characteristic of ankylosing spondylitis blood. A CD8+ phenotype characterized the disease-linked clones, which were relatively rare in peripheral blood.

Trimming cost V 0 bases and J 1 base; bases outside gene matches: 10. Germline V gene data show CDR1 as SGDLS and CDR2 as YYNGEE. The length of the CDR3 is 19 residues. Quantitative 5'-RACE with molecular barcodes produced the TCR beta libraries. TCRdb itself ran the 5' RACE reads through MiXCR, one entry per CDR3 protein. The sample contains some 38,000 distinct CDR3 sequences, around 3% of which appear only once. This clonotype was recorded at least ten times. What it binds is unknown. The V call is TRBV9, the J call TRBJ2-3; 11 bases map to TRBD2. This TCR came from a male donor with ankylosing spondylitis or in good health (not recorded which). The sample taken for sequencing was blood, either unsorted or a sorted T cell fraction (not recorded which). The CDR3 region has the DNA TGTGCCAGCAGCGTAGACCCCCCCCATAGCGGGGGGGGCACAGATACGCAGTATTTT. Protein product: CASSVDPPHSGGGTDTQYF.